The 10 T cell receptor beta chains listed next were all sequenced from one sample in a study of blood T cell repertoires in COVID-19. The data were produced by immunoSEQ multiplex PCR, yet TCRdb's version contains in-frame clones alone and is incomplete. The sample consists of about 250,000 clones, around 86% of them appearing once. The specimen was peripheral blood. Receptors were obtained from a woman aged 55-70 years who had recovered from COVID-19.

The rearrangement joins TRBV19 to TRBJ2-1; D possibly corresponds to TRBD2 (7 bases). The length of the CDR3 is 16 residues. The germline V gene encodes CDR1 LNHDA and CDR2 SQIVND (reference sequence). Trimming shortened V by 3 bases and J by 5 bases, and 17 bases separated the two germline ends. The DNA of the CDR3 is TGTGCCAGTAGTATTCTGGGGGGGGCCGGTCACAATGAGCAGTTCTTC. Translation gives CASSILGGAGHNEQFF.

The chain has TRBV18 and TRBJ2-2; TRBD2 matches at 12 bases. Germline CDR1 is KGHSH and CDR2 is LQKENI. The CDR3 is made up of 19 amino acids. V gave up 5 bases and J gave up 4 bases; unmatched junction bases: 14. DNA of the CDR3: TGTGCCAGCTCAGAGGGTCCGGGACTAGCGGGCCATTTCACCGGGGAGCTGTTTTTT. It specifies CASSEGPGLAGHFTGELFF. Variable domain in full (rest from reference TRBV18 and TRBJ2-2): NAGVMQNPRHLVRRRGQEARLRCSPMKGHSHVYWYRQLPEEGLKFMVYLQKENIIDESGMPKERFSAEFPKEGPSILRIQQVVRGDSAAYFCASSEGPGLAGHFTGELFFGEGSRLTVL.

The rearrangement joins TRBV5-8 to TRBJ1-2, with D unclear. The ends were cut back, 4 bases at V and 4 bases at J, with 11 bases in the middle. CDR1 is SGHTS, CDR2 YDEGEE, per germline. This CDR3 is 13 amino acids long. This CDR3 reads CASSPFRSYGYTF. The CDR3 DNA reads as TGTGCCAGCAGCCCCTTCAGGTCCTATGGCTACACCTTC.

This chain links TRBV4-2 with TRBJ2-2, with a possible D match to TRBD1 (8 bases). The CDR3 extends over 18 amino acids. Trimming left V 3 bases short and J 4 bases short, with 21 bases between. Germline V gene lookup returns CDR1 LGHNA and CDR2 YNFKEQ. This CDR3 is CASSHYRGGARGTGELFF. For the CDR3, the DNA is TGTGCCAGCAGCCACTACAGGGGGGGGGCGAGGGGCACCGGGGAGCTGTTTTTT.

The V gene is TRBV5-5, the J gene TRBJ1-5, with D uncertain. Trimming removed 2 bases from V and 7 bases from J, with 10 bases in between. Per germline, CDR1 SGHKS and CDR2 YYEKEE (reference sequence). The CDR3 totals 13 residues. This chain's CDR3 is CASSLRREQPQHF. The CDR3 bases are TGTGCCAGCAGCTTACGAAGGGAGCAGCCCCAGCATTTT. The full variable domain, rest sourced from reference TRBV5-5 and TRBJ1-5, is DAGVTQSPTHLIKTRGQQVTLRCSPISGHKSVSWYQQVLGQGPQFIFQYYEKEERGRGNFPDRFSARQFPNYSSELNVNALLLGDSALYLCASSLRREQPQHFGDGTRLSIL.

This clone was counted a single time. As DNA, the CDR3 is TGTGCCAGCAGTCCCGCCGGGGGGCTGAACACTGAAGCTTTCTTT. This gives the protein CASSPAGGLNTEAFF. The chain links TRBV6-2 or TRBV6-3 to TRBJ1-1; tentatively, D is TRBD1 (6 bases). Trimming took 5 bases from V and 0 from J, leaving 13 bases between them. This CDR3 is built from 15 residues. Germline CDR1 and CDR2: MNHEY and SVGEGT.

This chain links TRBV7-6 with TRBJ2-5; TRBD2 aligns across 11 bases. Trimming cost V 5 bases and J 5 bases; bases outside gene matches: 13. Germline-derived CDR1 and CDR2 are SGHVS and FNYEAQ. The CDR3 spans 17 residues. CDR3 coding DNA: TGTGCCAGCAGCCGGACTGTAGCGGGGGGGCATGAGGAGACCCAGTACTTC. Translation: CASSRTVAGGHEETQYF. Drawing the rest from reference TRBV7-6 and TRBJ2-5, the complete variable domain is GAGVSQSPRYKVTKRGQDVALRCDPISGHVSLYWYRQALGQGPEFLTYFNYEAQQDKSGLPNDRFSAERPEGSISTLTIQRTEQRDSAMYRCASSRTVAGGHEETQYFGPGTRLLVL.

This chain connects TRBV6-1 to TRBJ2-5; D is unclear. V was trimmed by 2 bases and J by 4 bases, leaving 5 bases between them. Per germline, CDR1 MNHNS and CDR2 SASEGT. The CDR3 has 12 residues. In DNA form, the CDR3 reads TGTGCCAGCAGTGAAACGGGAGAGACCCAGTACTTC. It is translated as CASSETGETQYF.

V usage is TRBV9 and J usage is TRBJ1-2; D is possibly TRBD1 (5 bases). Trimming removed 5 bases at V and 7 bases at J, with 15 bases between. Germline V CDR1 and CDR2: SGDLS, YYNGEE. The CDR3 loop spans 13 amino acids. CDR3 sequence (DNA): TGTGCCAGCAGTCCGTGGGGGGTTAGTGGCTACACCTTC. It codes for CASSPWGVSGYTF.

The chain links TRBV7-9 to TRBJ1-2; TRBD1 matches 8 bases. With V trimmed by 6 bases and J by 0 bases, 3 bases remained unmatched. CDR1 and CDR2 from the germline V gene are SEHNR and FQNEAQ (reference sequence). The CDR3 sequence is 14 residues long. The CDR3 reads CASRATGANYGYTF. For the CDR3, the DNA is TGTGCCAGCAGAGCGACAGGGGCTAACTATGGCTACACCTTC.